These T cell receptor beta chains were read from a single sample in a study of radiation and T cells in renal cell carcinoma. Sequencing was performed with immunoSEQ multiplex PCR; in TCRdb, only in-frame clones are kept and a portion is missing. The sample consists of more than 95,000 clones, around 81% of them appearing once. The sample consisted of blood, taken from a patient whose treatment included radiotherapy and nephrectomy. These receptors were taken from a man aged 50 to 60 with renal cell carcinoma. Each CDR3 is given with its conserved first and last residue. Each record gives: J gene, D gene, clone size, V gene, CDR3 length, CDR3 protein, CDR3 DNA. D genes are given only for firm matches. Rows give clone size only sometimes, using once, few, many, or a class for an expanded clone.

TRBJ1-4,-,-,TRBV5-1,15,CASSLGTSTNEKLFF,TGCGCCAGCAGCTTGGGGACATCCACTAATGAAAAACTGTTTTTT
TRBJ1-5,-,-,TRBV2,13,CASRAFGNQPQHF,TGTGCCAGCAGGGCCTTTGGCAATCAGCCCCAGCATTTT
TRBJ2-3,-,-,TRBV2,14,CANHERVSTDTQYF,TGTGCCAACCACGAAAGGGTTAGCACAGATACGCAGTATTTT
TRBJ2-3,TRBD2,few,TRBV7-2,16,CASSWGLAGGRDTQYF,TGTGCCAGCAGTTGGGGACTAGCGGGGGGTAGAGATACGCAGTATTTT
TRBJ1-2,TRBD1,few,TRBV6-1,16,CASSEMEGAGHYGYTF,TGTGCCAGCAGTGAAATGGAGGGGGCCGGACATTATGGCTACACCTTC
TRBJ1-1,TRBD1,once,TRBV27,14,CASSPWTGGTEAFF,TGTGCCAGCAGTCCGTGGACAGGGGGCACTGAAGCTTTCTTT
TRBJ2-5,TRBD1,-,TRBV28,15,CASSPRDRDGKTQYF,TGTGCCAGCAGTCCCCGGGACAGGGACGGAAAGACCCAGTACTTC
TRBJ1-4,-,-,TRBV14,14,CASSRMYGGEKLFF,TGTGCCAGCAGCCGGATGTACGGGGGTGAAAAACTGTTTTTT
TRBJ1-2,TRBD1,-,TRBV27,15,CASSSGQGLGYGYTF,TGTGCCAGCAGCTCCGGACAGGGGCTGGGCTATGGCTACACCTTC
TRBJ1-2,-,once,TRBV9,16,CASSVDGLRGAYGYTF,TGTGCCAGCAGCGTAGATGGGTTGAGGGGCGCCTATGGCTACACCTTC
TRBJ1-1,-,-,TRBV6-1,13,CASRGGTNTEAFF,TGTGCCAGCAGGGGGGGCACGAACACTGAAGCTTTCTTT
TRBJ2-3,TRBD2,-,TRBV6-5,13,CASMGGSTDTQYF,TGTGCCAGTATGGGGGGGAGCACAGATACGCAGTATTTT
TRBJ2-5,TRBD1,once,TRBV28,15,CASSPPTGRKETQYF,TGTGCCAGCAGCCCCCCGACAGGGAGAAAAGAGACCCAGTACTTC
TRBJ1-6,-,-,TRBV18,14,CASSASLYNSPLHF,TGTGCCAGCTCGGCGAGCCTCTATAATTCACCCCTCCACTTT
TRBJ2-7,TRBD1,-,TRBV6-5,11,CASSRTGQARF,TGTGCCAGCAGTCGAACGGGACAGGCCCGATTC
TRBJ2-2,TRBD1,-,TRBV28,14,CASTTGGLGGELFF,TGTGCCAGCACGACAGGGGGTCTGGGCGGGGAGCTGTTTTTT
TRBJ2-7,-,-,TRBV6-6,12,CASSSSQYEQYF,TGTGCCAGCAGTTCCTCACAGTACGAGCAGTACTTC
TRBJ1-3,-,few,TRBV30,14,CACPKSESGNTIYF,TGTGCCTGTCCAAAGTCGGAGTCTGGAAACACCATATATTTT
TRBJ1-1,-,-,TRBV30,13,CAWSVRGGLESFF,TGTGCCTGGAGTGTACGGGGGGGGCTCGAGTCTTTCTTT
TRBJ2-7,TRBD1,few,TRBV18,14,CASSPQPQGWEQYF,TGTGCCAGCTCACCCCAGCCACAGGGGTGGGAGCAGTACTTC